The clone carrying this TCR beta chain was seen once. This entry is derived from a study of blood T cell repertoires in COVID-19. Study summary: The United States, Italy and Spain provided the acute and convalescent COVID-19 samples.

From germline, CDR1 is SGHVS and CDR2 FQNEAQ. Trimming removed 0 bases at V and 1 base at J, with 10 bases between. CDR3 size: 17 residues. Original processing notes: Quantification of nucleated cells was approximated via reference gene primer amplification. Here immunoSEQ multiplex PCR was the method, and the copy in TCRdb shows in-frame clones only, minus some. V and J calls and clone size are copied from that table; D and trimming were computed from the DNA. The sample shows under 250,000 clones, more than 65% of them seen only once. Specimen: peripheral blood. The chain combines TRBV7-8 with TRBJ1-6; D is unresolved. This TCR was sampled from a man aged 45-60 years with active or convalescent COVID-19. CDR3 in amino acids: CASSLAQSSSYNSPLHF. The CDR3 region has the DNA TGTGCCAGCAGCTTAGCGCAATCCAGTTCCTATAATTCACCCCTCCACTTT.